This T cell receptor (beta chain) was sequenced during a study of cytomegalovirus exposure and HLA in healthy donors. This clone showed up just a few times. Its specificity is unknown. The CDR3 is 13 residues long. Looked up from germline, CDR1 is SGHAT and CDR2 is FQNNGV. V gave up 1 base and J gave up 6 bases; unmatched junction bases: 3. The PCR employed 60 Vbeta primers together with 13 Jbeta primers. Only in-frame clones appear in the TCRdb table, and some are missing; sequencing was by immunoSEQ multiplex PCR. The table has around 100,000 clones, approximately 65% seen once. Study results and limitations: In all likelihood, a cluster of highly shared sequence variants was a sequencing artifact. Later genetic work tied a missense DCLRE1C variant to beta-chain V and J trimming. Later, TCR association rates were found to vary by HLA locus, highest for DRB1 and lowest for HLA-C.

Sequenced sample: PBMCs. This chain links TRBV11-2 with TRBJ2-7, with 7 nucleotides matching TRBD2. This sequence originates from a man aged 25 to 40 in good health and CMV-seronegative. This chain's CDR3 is CASSLAGGSEQYF. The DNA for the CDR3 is TGTGCCAGCAGCTTAGCGGGGGGTTCCGAGCAGTACTTC.